The rows below give T cell receptor beta chains drawn from one sample of a study of cytomegalovirus exposure and HLA in healthy donors. Profiled with immunoSEQ multiplex PCR; TCRdb holds only in-frame clones, not every one. Here the sample spans approximately 85,000 clones, 72% being singletons. The sequenced sample was PBMCs. The receptor set was obtained from a woman between 40 and 50 years old in good health and CMV-seropositive. Each CDR3 is given with its conserved first and last residue. The D gene is left open where the match is weak. Size tells how often a clone was seen (once, few, many) or the class of an expanded clone, and some rows leave it out.

size | D | J | V | CDR3 | DNA
NA | NA | TRBJ2-2 | TRBV29-1 | CSAFPDRNTGELFF | TGCAGCGCCTTCCCGGACAGAAACACCGGGGAGCTGTTTTTT
many | NA | TRBJ2-7 | TRBV23-1 | CASSQSLRTHSYEQYF | TGCGCCAGCAGTCAATCCCTCCGGACTCACTCCTACGAGCAGTACTTC
NA | TRBD1 | TRBJ2-1 | TRBV4-2 | CASSQDLTGGMYNEQFF | TGTGCCAGCAGCCAAGATTTAACAGGGGGAATGTACAATGAGCAGTTCTTC
NA | TRBD1 | TRBJ2-5 | TRBV30 | CAWSVRQGQETQYF | TGTGCCTGGAGTGTACGACAGGGTCAAGAGACCCAGTACTTC
NA | NA | TRBJ2-7 | TRBV13 | CASSLGMEGKEEEQYF | TGTGCCAGCAGCTTAGGCATGGAGGGGAAAGAGGAGGAGCAGTACTTC
NA | TRBD1 | TRBJ1-2 | TRBV7-2 | CASSPTTGPGYTF | TGTGCCAGCAGCCCAACGACAGGGCCTGGCTACACCTTC
NA | NA | TRBJ1-1 | TRBV29-1 | CSVGVREGTEAFF | TGCAGCGTTGGGGTGAGGGAGGGCACTGAAGCTTTCTTT
NA | TRBD2 | TRBJ2-1 | TRBV4-1 | CASSQGLLAGGYNEQFF | TGCGCCAGCAGCCAAGGTTTACTAGCGGGAGGATACAATGAGCAGTTCTTC
NA | TRBD2 | TRBJ2-5 | TRBV19 | CASTASGGAMETQYF | TGTGCCAGTACGGCTAGCGGGGGGGCCATGGAGACCCAGTACTTC
NA | NA | TRBJ1-1 | TRBV18 | CASSPVSGRGLNTEAFF | TGTGCCAGCTCACCAGTCTCGGGGAGAGGCCTGAACACTGAAGCTTTCTTT